Listed here are 14 T cell receptor beta chains from one sample, sequenced in a study of cytomegalovirus exposure and HLA in healthy donors (dated 2017 in TCRdb). Libraries were constructed by the immunoSEQ multiplex PCR assay. TCRdb holds this immuneACCESS table with in-frame rearrangements only. Some clones are missing; in checked studies, unresolved V genes explain under half, and the rest has no known cause. The sample contains roughly 65,000 clones, 85% to 95% of them found a single time. About 4.1% of the sample is in the top ten clones. The sequenced material came from PBMCs. Every receptor here comes from a man aged 18 to 30 in good health and CMV-seropositive.

CDR3: CSATYITEAFF. The CDR3 coding sequence is TGCAGTGCCACTTATATCACTGAAGCTTTCTTT. This chain links TRBV20-1 with TRBJ1-1; unclear D gene. Germline V gives CDR1 DFQATT, CDR2 SNEGSKA (reference sequence). The CDR3 extends over 11 amino acids. The V end lost 6 bases, the J end lost 4 bases, and 9 bases lay between the germline ends.

The genes are TRBV9 and TRBJ2-7; TRBD2 matches 9 bases. The trim removed 3 bases at V and 0 bases at J, leaving 4 bases unmatched. Germline CDR1 is SGDLS and CDR2 is YYNGEE. The CDR3 sequence is 15 residues long. The chain's CDR3 is CASSDPTSGSYEQYF. CDR3 nucleotide sequence: TGTGCCAGCAGCGACCCGACTAGCGGCTCCTACGAGCAGTACTTC.

The rearrangement uses TRBV7-2 and TRBJ2-3; D uncertain. The V gene lost 1 base and the J gene lost 11 bases, with 10 bases spanning the gap. Per germline, CDR1 SGHTA and CDR2 FQGNSA. There are 12 residues in the CDR3. CDR3 in amino acids: CASSLEAGGQYF. The CDR3 region has the DNA TGTGCCAGCAGCTTAGAGGCAGGTGGGCAGTATTTT. The entire variable domain, with the rest obtained from reference TRBV7-2 and TRBJ2-3, is as follows: GAGVSQSPSNKVTEKGKDVELRCDPISGHTALYWYRQSLGQGLEFLIYFQGNSAPDKSGLPSDRFSAERTGGSVSTLTIQRTQQEDSAVYLCASSLEAGGQYFGPGTRLTVL.

The rearrangement links TRBV15 to TRBJ1-1; 9 bases align to TRBD1. V trimming: 8 bases; J trimming: 0 bases; junction bases outside the gene matches: 7. The CDR3 is 15 residues long. The germline V gene has CDR1 LNHNV and CDR2 YYDKDF (reference sequence). As DNA, the CDR3 is TGTGCCACCCACAGAGACAGGGGGGTGAACACTGAAGCTTTCTTT. It yields the protein CATHRDRGVNTEAFF.

The V call is TRBV30, the J call TRBJ2-5, with TRBD2 matching 11 bases. V trimming: 6 bases; J trimming: 4 bases; junction bases outside the gene matches: 7. Germline values: CDR1 GTSNPN, CDR2 SVGIG (reference sequence). The CDR3 spans 14 residues. CDR3 sequence (DNA): TGTGCCTGTAGTAGCGGGGGGGCTGGAGAGACCCAGTACTTC. Its translation: CACSSGGAGETQYF.

The chain has TRBV6-5 and TRBJ1-5; D is perhaps TRBD1 (5 bases). Germline CDR1 MNHEY, CDR2 SVGAGI. V was cut by 6 bases and J by 3 bases, with 12 bases left in between. This CDR3 comprises 14 residues. The CDR3 spells CASRPGINNQPQHF. As DNA, the CDR3 is TGTGCCAGCAGGCCAGGGATTAACAATCAGCCCCAGCATTTT.

This chain uses TRBV6-5 with TRBJ2-3; the D is unclear. Germline lookup yields CDR1 MNHEY and CDR2 SVGAGI. The CDR3 length is 15 residues. The germline V and J ends were trimmed by 1 base and 4 bases, with 12 bases remaining between them. The CDR3 reads CASSYFRSGSDTQYF. Written as DNA, the CDR3 is TGTGCCAGCAGTTACTTCCGGTCAGGATCAGATACGCAGTATTTT.

The chain combines TRBV28 with TRBJ2-7, with 8 bases lining up with TRBD2. The CDR3 has 14 amino acids. V lost 7 bases, J lost 6 bases, and 11 bases stayed unmatched. Germline assignment: CDR1 MDHEN and CDR2 SYDVKM. Here the CDR3 reads CASTRSLAGVEQYF. In DNA form, the CDR3 reads TGTGCCAGCACGCGGTCGCTAGCGGGCGTCGAGCAGTACTTC.

This chain links TRBV28 with TRBJ2-1, with 11 bases identical to TRBD2. CDR1 and CDR2 from the germline V gene are MDHEN and SYDVKM. The CDR3 has 17 residues. Unmatched junction bases numbered 12, after V lost 2 bases and J lost 9 bases. The CDR3 spells CASSLAGLAEGRGEQFF. The CDR3 DNA is TGTGCCAGCAGTTTAGCGGGACTAGCGGAAGGACGGGGTGAGCAGTTCTTC.

This chain uses TRBV7-8 with TRBJ1-1; 9 nucleotides align to TRBD1. This CDR3 has 14 amino acids. The junction had 6 bases not matched to a gene; V was cut back by 5 bases and J by 5 bases. CDR1 is SGHVS, CDR2 FQNEAQ, per germline. CDR3 in DNA: TGTGCCAGCAGCGCAGACAGGGGGAGGACTGAAGCTTTCTTT. Protein product: CASSADRGRTEAFF.

The gene calls are TRBV30 and TRBJ2-7; tentative D call: TRBD2 (6 bases). Trimming took 4 bases from V and 0 from J, leaving 10 bases between them. CDR3 length equals 13 residues. Germline-derived CDR1 and CDR2 are GTSNPN and SVGIG (reference sequence). The CDR3 sequence is CAWKEGSSYEQYF. In nucleotides, the CDR3 is TGTGCCTGGAAGGAGGGGAGCTCCTACGAGCAGTACTTC.

This clone was observed a few times. The V call is TRBV2, the J call TRBJ2-1; maybe TRBD1 (5 bases). Germline V gene sequence: CDR1 SNHLY, CDR2 FYNNEI. This CDR3 comprises 15 residues. The V end lost 3 bases, the J end lost 1 base, and 10 bases lay between the germline ends. In nucleotides, the CDR3 is TGTGCCAGCAGTGATAGGGGAAGGTCCTACAATGAGCAGTTCTTC. Residues: CASSDRGRSYNEQFF.

The CDR3 DNA follows: TGTGCCAGCACGGGACTAGCGGGGGTGGGAGAGACCCAGTACTTC. Its protein product is CASTGLAGVGETQYF. This chain joins TRBV2 and TRBJ2-5; 14 positions match TRBD2. Germline V gene data show CDR1 as SNHLY and CDR2 as FYNNEI. This CDR3 is built from 15 residues. V was pared by 7 bases and J by 4 bases, with 5 bases of the junction left unmatched.

The CDR3 bases are TGTGCCAGCAGCTACCCAGGTGTGGAGAACACTGAAGCTTTCTTT. It codes for CASSYPGVENTEAFF. V and J are TRBV7-2 and TRBJ1-1, with unresolved D. This CDR3 has 15 residues. Trimming shortened V by 4 bases and J by 1 base, and 13 bases separated the two germline ends. Looked up from germline, CDR1 is SGHTA and CDR2 is FQGNSA.